The present entry profiles one TCR beta chain with its context. Its antigen is unknown. The data belong to a study of human T cells and chemical hapten exposure. The wider study: Largely, small differences in pooled library volume made per-sample TCR yields vary.

The study used a library that attached unique molecular identifiers to individual cDNA molecules. The authors' processing: The median was about 89,000 TCRs per sample, ranging roughly 23,224 to 750,000. TCRdb redid the calling of the 5' RACE reads with MiXCR, one entry per CDR3 protein. The authors' filters were not applied to this entry. The sample contains 110,000 or so distinct CDR3 sequences, approximately 19% of which appear only once. Trimming left V 2 bases short and J 0 bases short, with 9 bases between. Germline lookup yields CDR1 MNHNS and CDR2 SASEGT. The CDR3 consists of 15 residues. Study-level points and caveats: DPC sensitization produced no change in TCRs with frequency above 1 in 1000.

Total RNA was isolated from unfractionated whole blood. This sequence originates from a human donor in good health. The V and J genes are TRBV6-1 and TRBJ2-3; no definite D call. The CDR3 is CASSESTTSTDTQYF. As DNA, the CDR3 is TGTGCCAGCAGTGAATCTACTACTAGCACAGATACGCAGTATTTT.